This entry describes one TCR beta chain. The antigen is undetermined. These data belong to a study of cytomegalovirus exposure and HLA in healthy donors. Study results and limitations: Accurate predictions that matched the HLA-A and HLA-B alleles of most subjects were reportedly made from TCR beta sequences. The Asian-associated ancestry cluster reportedly had fewer N-insertions than the approximately 670-donor mean in a later analysis. Later analysis associated a missense DCLRE1C variant with TCR beta V- and J-gene trimming.

Use of 60 Vbeta and 13 Jbeta primers characterized the PCR. The data were produced by immunoSEQ multiplex PCR, yet TCRdb's version contains in-frame clones alone and is incomplete. The sample has 30,000 to 40,000 clones; 76% are singletons. Input material: PBMCs. This TCR was recovered from a young woman in good health and CMV-seropositive.

The CDR3 DNA is TGTGCCAGCAGTTCCGGGAGTGCGGGCACAGATACGCAGTATTTT. This encodes CASSSGSAGTDTQYF. This rearrangement joins TRBV9 to TRBJ2-3, with D perhaps TRBD2 (6 bases). Looked up from germline, CDR1 is SGDLS and CDR2 is YYNGEE. The length of the CDR3 is 15 residues. V was trimmed by 5 bases and J by 1 base, leaving 14 bases between them.